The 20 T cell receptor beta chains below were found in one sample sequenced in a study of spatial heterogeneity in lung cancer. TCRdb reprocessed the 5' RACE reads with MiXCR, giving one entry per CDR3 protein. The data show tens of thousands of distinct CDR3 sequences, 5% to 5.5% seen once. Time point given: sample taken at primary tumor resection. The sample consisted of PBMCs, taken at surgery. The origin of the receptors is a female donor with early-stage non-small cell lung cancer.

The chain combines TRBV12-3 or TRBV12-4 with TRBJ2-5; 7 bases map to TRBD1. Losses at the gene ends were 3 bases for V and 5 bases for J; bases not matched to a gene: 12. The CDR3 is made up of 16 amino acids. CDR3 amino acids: CASSFGLGRGMETQYF. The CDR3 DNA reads TGTGCCAGCAGTTTCGGTCTCGGCAGGGGGATGGAGACCCAGTACTTC.

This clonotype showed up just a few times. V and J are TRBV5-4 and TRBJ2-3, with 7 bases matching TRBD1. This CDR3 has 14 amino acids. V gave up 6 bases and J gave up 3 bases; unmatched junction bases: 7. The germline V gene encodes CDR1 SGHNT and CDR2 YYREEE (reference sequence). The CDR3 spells CASTPKDRTDTQYF. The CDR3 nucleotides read TGTGCCAGCACACCCAAGGACAGGACAGATACGCAGTATTTT.

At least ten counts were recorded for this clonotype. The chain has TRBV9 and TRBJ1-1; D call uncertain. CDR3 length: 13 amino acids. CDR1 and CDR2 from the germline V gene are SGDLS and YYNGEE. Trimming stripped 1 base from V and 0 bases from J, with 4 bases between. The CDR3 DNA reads TGTGCCAGCAGCGTAAGGGTGAACACTGAAGCTTTCTTT. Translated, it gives CASSVRVNTEAFF.

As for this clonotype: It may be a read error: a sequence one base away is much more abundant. In DNA, the CDR3 is TGTGCCAGCAGCCAGAGGCAGGGGAACACTGAAGCTTTCTTT. It encodes CASSQRQGNTEAFF. The chain has TRBV9 and TRBJ1-1, with D tentatively TRBD1 (5 bases). The V gene's germline CDR1 is SGDLS and CDR2 YYNGEE. Trimming removed 4 bases at V and 1 base at J, with 11 bases between. CDR3 length: 14 amino acids.

CDR3 in DNA: TGTGCCAGCTCGTCCGGACTAGCGGGGACATACAATGAGCAGTTCTTC. It translates to CASSSGLAGTYNEQFF. The chain combines TRBV18 with TRBJ2-1; 12 bases line up with TRBD2. The CDR3 runs to 16 residues. J lost 4 bases, V lost 6 bases, and 7 bases had no gene match. The V gene's germline CDR1 is KGHSH and CDR2 LQKENI. Together with reference TRBV18 and TRBJ2-1, the CDR3 gives the full variable domain: NAGVMQNPRHLVRRRGQEARLRCSPMKGHSHVYWYRQLPEEGLKFMVYLQKENIIDESGMPKERFSAEFPKEGPSILRIQQVVRGDSAAYFCASSSGLAGTYNEQFFGPGTRLTVL.

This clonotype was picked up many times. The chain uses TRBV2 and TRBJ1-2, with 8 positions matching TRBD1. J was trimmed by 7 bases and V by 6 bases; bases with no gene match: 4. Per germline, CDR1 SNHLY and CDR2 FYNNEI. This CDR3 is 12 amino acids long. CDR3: CASRAGQGGYTF. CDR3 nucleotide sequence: TGTGCCAGCAGGGCCGGACAGGGTGGCTACACCTTC.

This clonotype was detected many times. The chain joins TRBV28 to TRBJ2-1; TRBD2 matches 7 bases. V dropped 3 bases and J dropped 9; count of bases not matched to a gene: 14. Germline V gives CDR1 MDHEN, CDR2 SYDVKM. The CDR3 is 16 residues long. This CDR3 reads CASSLVGTAGVGEQFF. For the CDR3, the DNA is TGTGCCAGCAGTTTGGTCGGGACTGCGGGGGTAGGTGAGCAGTTCTTC.

The CDR3 protein is CASSPRGNTEAFF. The CDR3 nucleotides read TGTGCCAGCAGTCCCAGGGGCAACACTGAAGCTTTCTTT. This chain joins TRBV25-1 and TRBJ1-1; D is possibly TRBD1 (6 bases). Germline CDR1 is MGHDK and CDR2 is SYGVNS. This CDR3 is 13 amino acids long. The V end was cut by 5 bases, the J end by 2 bases, with 9 bases between. The entire variable domain, with the rest obtained from reference TRBV25-1 and TRBJ1-1, is as follows: EADIYQTPRYLVIGTGKKITLECSQTMGHDKMYWYQQDPGMELHLIHYSYGVNSTEKGDLSSESTVSRIRTEHFPLTLESARPSHTSQYLCASSPRGNTEAFFGQGTRLTVV.

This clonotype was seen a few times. The CDR3 region is CASSEATGDQPQHF. CDR3 bases: TGTGCCAGCAGTGAAGCGACAGGGGATCAGCCCCAGCATTTT. This rearrangement joins TRBV2 to TRBJ1-5; 8 nucleotides align to TRBD1. CDR1 is SNHLY and CDR2 is FYNNEI in the germline V gene. The CDR3 loop spans 14 amino acids. Losses at the gene ends were 0 bases for V and 5 bases for J; bases not matched to a gene: 0.

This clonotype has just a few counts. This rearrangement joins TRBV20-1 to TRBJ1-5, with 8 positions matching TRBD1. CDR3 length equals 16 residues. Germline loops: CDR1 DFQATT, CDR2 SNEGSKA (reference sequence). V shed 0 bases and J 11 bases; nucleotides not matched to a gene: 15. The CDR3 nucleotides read TGCAGTGCTAGAGACTATCCAGGGGGCGCGACCGGGGCCCAGCATTTT. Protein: CSARDYPGGATGAQHF.

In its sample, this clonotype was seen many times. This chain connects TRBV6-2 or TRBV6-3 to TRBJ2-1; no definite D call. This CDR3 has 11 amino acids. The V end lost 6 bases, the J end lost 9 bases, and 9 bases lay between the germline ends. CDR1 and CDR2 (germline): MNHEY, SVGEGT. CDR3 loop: CASRDRFEQFF. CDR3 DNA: TGTGCCAGCAGGGATCGGTTTGAGCAGTTCTTC.

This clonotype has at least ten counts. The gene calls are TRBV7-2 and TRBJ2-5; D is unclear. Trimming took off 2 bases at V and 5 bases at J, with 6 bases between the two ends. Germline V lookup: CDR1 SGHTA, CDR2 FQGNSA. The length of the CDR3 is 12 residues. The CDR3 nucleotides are TGTGCCAGCAGCTTATTTAGGGAGACCCAGTACTTC. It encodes CASSLFRETQYF.

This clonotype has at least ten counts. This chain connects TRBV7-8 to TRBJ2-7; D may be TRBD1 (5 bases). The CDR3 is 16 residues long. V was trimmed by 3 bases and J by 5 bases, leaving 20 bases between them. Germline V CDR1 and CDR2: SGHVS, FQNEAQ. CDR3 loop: CASSLRPDRSAHEQYF. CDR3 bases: TGTGCCAGCAGCTTGCGCCCAGACAGATCGGCCCACGAGCAGTACTTC.

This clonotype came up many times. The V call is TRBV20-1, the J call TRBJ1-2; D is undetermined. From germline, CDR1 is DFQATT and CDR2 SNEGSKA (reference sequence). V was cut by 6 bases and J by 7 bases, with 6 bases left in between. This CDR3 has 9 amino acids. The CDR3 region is CSAGSGYTF. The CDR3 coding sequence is TGCAGTGCCGGAAGTGGCTACACCTTC.

CDR3 bases: TGTGCCAGTAGTACGGGACGGCTCTACAATGAGCAGTTCTTC. Protein product: CASSTGRLYNEQFF. This chain joins TRBV19 and TRBJ2-1; D assignment may be TRBD1 or TRBD2 (5 bases each). The CDR3 is 14 residues long. Deletions cut 4 bases from V and 3 bases from J, with 10 bases between. Germline lookup yields CDR1 LNHDA and CDR2 SQIVND (reference sequence). The variable domain in full, completed from reference TRBV19 and TRBJ2-1, reads DGGITQSPKYLFRKEGQNVTLSCEQNLNHDAMYWYRQDPGQGLRLIYYSQIVNDFQKGDIAEGYSVSREKKESFPLTVTSAQKNPTAFYLCASSTGRLYNEQFFGPGTRLTVL.

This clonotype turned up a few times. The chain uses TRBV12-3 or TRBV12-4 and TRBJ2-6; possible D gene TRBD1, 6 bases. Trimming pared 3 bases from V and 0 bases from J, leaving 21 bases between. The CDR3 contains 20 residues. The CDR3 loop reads CASSFFSDPGHLSGANVLTF. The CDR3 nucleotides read TGTGCCAGCAGTTTTTTTTCCGACCCGGGACACCTCTCTGGGGCCAACGTCCTGACTTTC.

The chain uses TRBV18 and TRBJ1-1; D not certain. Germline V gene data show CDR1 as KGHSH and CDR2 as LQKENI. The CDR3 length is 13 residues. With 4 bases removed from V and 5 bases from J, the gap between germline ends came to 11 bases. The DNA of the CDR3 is TGTGCCAGCTCACTATCGGGGTTGACTGAAGCTTTCTTT. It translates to CASSLSGLTEAFF.

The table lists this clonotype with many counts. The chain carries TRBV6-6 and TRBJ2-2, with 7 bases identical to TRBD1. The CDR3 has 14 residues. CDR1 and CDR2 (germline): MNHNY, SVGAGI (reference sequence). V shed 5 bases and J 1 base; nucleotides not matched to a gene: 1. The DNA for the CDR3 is TGTGCCAGCAGTCGACAGGGGAACACCGGGGAGCTGTTTTTT. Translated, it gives CASSRQGNTGELFF.

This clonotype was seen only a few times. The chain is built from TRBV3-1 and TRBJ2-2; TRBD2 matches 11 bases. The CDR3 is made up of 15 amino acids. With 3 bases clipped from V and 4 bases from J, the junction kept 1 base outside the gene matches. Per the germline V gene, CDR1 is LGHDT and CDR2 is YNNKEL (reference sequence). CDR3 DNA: TGTGCCAGCAGCCATCTAGCGGGGGGCACCGGGGAGCTGTTTTTT. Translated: CASSHLAGGTGELFF.

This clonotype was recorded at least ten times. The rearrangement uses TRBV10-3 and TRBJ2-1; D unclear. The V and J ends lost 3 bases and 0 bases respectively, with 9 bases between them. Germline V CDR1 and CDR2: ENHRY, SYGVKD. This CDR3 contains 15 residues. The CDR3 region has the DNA TGTGCCATCAGTGATGTGGTGAGCTCCTACAATGAGCAGTTCTTC. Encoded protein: CAISDVVSSYNEQFF.